The clone carrying this TCR beta chain was counted ten times or more. The data were obtained in a study of blood T cell repertoires in COVID-19. Study in general: Sources were T cells, B-cell-depleted T cells, or PBMCs; the material itself was cDNA or gDNA.

The germline V gene encodes CDR1 ENHRY and CDR2 SYGVKD. V was shortened by 2 bases and J by 0 bases, with 16 bases between the two germline ends. The CDR3 has 17 amino acids. Recruited during active infection, patients (from Seattle) were subsequently followed longitudinally. Per the original data handling: From reference gene primer amplification, estimates of nucleated cell counts were derived. The assay was immunoSEQ multiplex PCR, and TCRdb's table has in-frame clones only and misses some. Clone size and the V and J calls come from that table; the DNA yielded D and trimming. This sample yields 250,000 to 350,000 clones, of which about nine tenths are seen a single time; roughly 2.9% belongs to the top ten.

This chain connects TRBV10-3 to TRBJ1-1, with D possibly TRBD1 on 5 matching bases. The material sequenced was peripheral blood. The sequence derives from a woman aged 25 to 39 with COVID-19, enrolled during active disease. CDR3 protein: CAISEPRQSPMNTEAFF. The CDR3 coding sequence is TGTGCCATCAGTGAGCCAAGACAGAGTCCGATGAACACTGAAGCTTTCTTT.